The clone carrying this T cell receptor beta chain was seen a few times. This sample was included in a study of beta chain features in type 1 diabetes. The V and J ends lost 7 bases and 2 bases, in that order; junction bases with no gene match: 13. The length of the CDR3 is 16 residues. CDR1 is GTSNPN, CDR2 SVGIG, per germline (reference sequence). The authors reverse transcribed all of the isolated RNA, so sequencing captured expressed TCRB transcripts. Method: immunoSEQ multiplex PCR; TCRdb's copy keeps in-frame clones and lacks some. This sample has 450,000 to 600,000 clones; 30% occur once, and the top ten carry 0.05% to 0.065%. Only one heparinised blood draw was taken per donor, and its volume averaged roughly 120 mL.

The genes are TRBV30 and TRBJ2-7, with 11 nucleotides matching TRBD2. The sequence was collected from a man aged 18 to 30 in good health. Sequenced input: naive CD4+ T cells from blood. CDR3 sequence: CASTKAGTSGTYEQYF. Here the CDR3 DNA reads TGTGCCTCAACGAAAGCCGGGACTAGCGGAACCTACGAGCAGTACTTC.